The rows below give T cell receptor beta chains drawn from one sample of a study of STAT3 mutations in large granular lymphocyte leukemia. Repertoires were generated with immunoSEQ multiplex PCR, while TCRdb's copy carries only in-frame clones and drops some. The table lists approximately 15,000 clones, around 90% of them singletons, with around 10% in the top ten. The sequenced sample consisted of peripheral blood mononuclear cells. All receptors derive from a woman aged 50 to 60 with T-cell large granular lymphocyte leukemia. Some clones in this sample may be carry-over from other donors' samples. Each CDR3 is given with its conserved first and last residue. Each record gives: J gene, V gene, clone size, D gene, CDR3 protein, CDR3 DNA. A D gene is named only where the DNA matches it firmly. The size entry is marked missing in some rows and otherwise reads once, few, many or a size class.

>TRBJ2-7|TRBV4-3|.|.
CASSQDVRNEQYF
TGCGCCAGCAGCCAGGACGTGCGAAACGAGCAGTACTTC
>TRBJ2-5|TRBV30|.|.
CAWSRSDILETQYF
TGTGCCTGGAGCCGGTCGGACATCCTCGAGACCCAGTACTTC
>TRBJ2-7|TRBV5-6|.|.
CASSLTGHEQYF
TGTGCCAGCAGCTTGACGGGCCACGAGCAGTACTTC
>TRBJ1-2|TRBV7-9|.|.
CASSPKDAYGYTF
TGTGCCAGCAGCCCCAAGGACGCGTATGGCTACACCTTC
>TRBJ2-1|TRBV6-1|.|TRBD2
CATLAGGSYNEQFF
TGTGCCACCCTAGCGGGAGGCTCCTACAATGAGCAGTTCTTC
>TRBJ1-2|TRBV28|.|.
CASSFLGGVQGYTF
TGTGCCAGCAGTTTTTTGGGGGGCGTTCAGGGCTACACCTTC
>TRBJ2-1|TRBV11-3|.|.
CASGKGNEQFF
TGTGCCAGCGGTAAGGGCAATGAGCAGTTCTTC
>TRBJ2-5|TRBV15|.|TRBD1
CATSSQGQRYF
TGTGCCACCAGCAGCCAGGGACAGAGGTACTTC
>TRBJ1-2|TRBV18|.|.
CASSPGFGYTF
TGTGCCAGCTCACCAGGGTTTGGCTACACCTTC
>TRBJ2-1|TRBV10-1|once|TRBD2
CASSRRAGGNNEQFF
TGCGCCAGCAGCCGAAGAGCGGGAGGAAACAATGAGCAGTTCTTC
>TRBJ1-5|TRBV18|.|TRBD1
CASSPGQGSRSNQPQHF
TGTGCCAGCTCACCTGGACAGGGTAGTCGAAGCAATCAGCCCCAGCATTTT
>TRBJ2-2|TRBV5-1|few|.
CASTSTGDTGELFF
TGCGCCAGCACCTCGACAGGCGACACCGGGGAGCTGTTTTTT
>TRBJ2-3|TRBV7-3|.|.
CASSFNGNTDTQYF
TGTGCCAGCAGCTTTAACGGAAACACAGATACGCAGTATTTT
>TRBJ1-1|TRBV7-9|.|.
CASSLAGVNTEAFF
TGTGCCAGCAGCTTAGCAGGAGTGAACACTGAAGCTTTCTTT
>TRBJ1-1|TRBV7-9|.|TRBD1
CASSIGQGAFF
TGTGCCAGCAGCATTGGACAGGGGGCTTTCTTT
>TRBJ1-5|TRBV6-1|.|.
CASSVTPRVNQPQHF
TGTGCCAGCAGTGTAACCCCCAGGGTAAATCAGCCCCAGCATTTT
>TRBJ2-3|TRBV11-1|.|.
CASSLGGSDTQYF
TGTGCCAGCAGCTTAGGGGGGTCAGATACGCAGTATTTT
>TRBJ1-2|TRBV7-9|.|.
CASSLEGLGHYGYTF
TGTGCCAGCAGCTTAGAGGGACTGGGCCACTATGGCTACACCTTC
>TRBJ1-5|TRBV7-2|.|.
CASSFSSGPQHF
TGTGCCAGCAGCTTTTCCTCAGGGCCCCAGCATTTT
>TRBJ2-1|TRBV7-7|.|TRBD2
CASSPTSGRVNEQFF
TGTGCTAGCAGCCCGACTAGCGGGAGGGTTAATGAGCAGTTCTTC
>TRBJ2-7|TRBV28|.|.
CASSLYGSSSYEQYF
TGTGCCAGCAGTTTATATGGGAGTAGCTCCTACGAGCAGTACTTC
>TRBJ2-7|TRBV18|once|TRBD1
CASSPYRGQYEQYF
TGTGCCAGCTCACCATACAGGGGACAATACGAGCAGTACTTC
>TRBJ2-7|TRBV7-2|.|.
CASSNAREQYF
TGTGCCAGCAGCAATGCGAGGGAGCAGTACTTC
>TRBJ2-1|TRBV29-1|.|.
CSVEDGEAEYYNEQFF
TGCAGCGTTGAAGATGGCGAGGCCGAGTACTACAATGAGCAGTTCTTC
>TRBJ1-1|TRBV6-8|.|.
CASSLFGRGRDF
TGTGCCAGCAGCCTTTTTGGTCGGGGGAGGGATTTT
>TRBJ1-1|TRBV5-1|once|TRBD1
CASSRGQLTEAFF
TGCGCCAGCAGCAGGGGACAGTTGACTGAAGCTTTCTTT
>TRBJ2-1|TRBV30|.|.
CAWSVQTSGEQFF
TGTGCCTGGAGTGTACAGACTTCGGGTGAGCAGTTCTTC
>TRBJ2-7|TRBV5-1|.|.
CASSWRDGYEQYF
TGCGCCAGCAGCTGGAGGGACGGCTACGAGCAGTACTTC
>TRBJ2-5|TRBV7-9|.|.
CASSFRNAVETQYF
TGTGCCAGCAGCTTCAGGAATGCTGTAGAGACCCAGTACTTC
>TRBJ1-4|TRBV5-1|.|TRBD1
CASSSGTGNEKLFF
TGCGCCAGCAGCTCGGGGACAGGGAACGAAAAACTGTTTTTT
>TRBJ1-5|TRBV7-8|.|.
CASSLGIGNNQPQHF
TGTGCCAGCAGCTTAGGTATCGGGAACAATCAGCCCCAGCATTTT
>TRBJ2-7|TRBV29-1|.|TRBD1
CSVNRGYEQYF
TGCAGCGTTAACAGGGGATACGAGCAGTACTTC
>TRBJ1-2|TRBV29-1|.|.
CSVGPGLREGGYTF
TGCAGCGTTGGGCCCGGACTCCGTGAGGGTGGCTACACCTTC
>TRBJ2-1|TRBV6-5|once|TRBD1
CASTRDRGGNEQFF
TGTGCCAGCACCCGGGACAGGGGTGGCAATGAGCAGTTCTTC
>TRBJ1-5|TRBV30|.|TRBD1
CAWGSLDRYNQPQHF
TGTGCCTGGGGATCCCTGGACAGGTACAATCAGCCCCAGCATTTT
>TRBJ2-7|TRBV28|.|TRBD1
CASSFLGTGAYEQYF
TGTGCCAGCAGTTTTCTCGGGACAGGGGCCTACGAGCAGTACTTC
>TRBJ1-2|TRBV7-9|.|.
CASSLYDSNYGYTF
TGTGCCAGCAGCTTGTATGACAGTAACTATGGCTACACCTTC
>TRBJ2-1|TRBV6-4|.|.
CASSDSTTSGEQFF
TGTGCCAGCAGTGACTCAACTACCTCAGGAGAGCAGTTCTTC
>TRBJ2-1|TRBV13|once|TRBD2
CASSPGTSEYNEQFF
TGTGCCAGCAGCCCCGGGACTAGCGAATACAATGAGCAGTTCTTC
>TRBJ1-2|TRBV9|.|.
CASSVGLPGPKGYTF
TGTGCCAGCAGCGTAGGGTTACCAGGGCCAAAGGGCTACACCTTC
>TRBJ2-1|TRBV5-4|.|.
CASSLGSSSYNEQFF
TGTGCCAGCAGCTTGGGCTCGAGCTCCTACAATGAGCAGTTCTTC
>TRBJ2-3|TRBV4-3|.|.
CASIVGTTDTQYF
TGCGCCAGCATTGTGGGGACCACAGATACGCAGTATTTT
>TRBJ2-3|TRBV4-3|once|.
CASSQDPSDTQYF
TGCGCCAGCAGCCAAGACCCATCGGATACGCAGTATTTT
>TRBJ2-7|TRBV25-1|.|.
CASSDLSRQPYEQYF
TGTGCCAGCAGTGATCTTTCTAGACAGCCCTACGAGCAGTACTTC
>TRBJ2-1|TRBV30|.|TRBD1
CAWRGTGSSSYNEQFF
TGTGCCTGGAGAGGGACAGGCTCAAGCTCCTACAATGAGCAGTTCTTC
>TRBJ1-4|TRBV28|.|.
CASSLLNEKLFF
TGTGCCAGCAGTCTCCTGAATGAAAAACTGTTTTTT
>TRBJ2-7|TRBV11-2|once|.
CASSLLYGAGNSYEQYF
TGTGCCAGCAGCCTACTTTATGGGGCGGGTAATAGTTACGAGCAGTACTTC
>TRBJ1-5|TRBV10-3|.|.
CAIRSSEPNQPQHF
TGTGCCATCAGGAGTTCCGAGCCAAATCAGCCCCAGCATTTT
>TRBJ2-5|TRBV7-2|.|TRBD2
CASSLESASGLETQYF
TGTGCCAGCAGCTTAGAGTCGGCTAGCGGGTTGGAGACCCAGTACTTC
>TRBJ1-2|TRBV6-6|.|.
CASSYGNYGYTF
TGTGCCAGCAGTTACGGAAACTATGGCTACACCTTC
>TRBJ2-7|TRBV6-6|.|.
CASNPTGRVSYEQYF
TGTGCCAGCAACCCGACAGGAAGGGTCTCCTACGAGCAGTACTTC
>TRBJ2-5|TRBV29-1|.|.
CSVERSGPETQYF
TGCAGCGTTGAACGTTCAGGGCCCGAGACCCAGTACTTC
>TRBJ2-7|TRBV6-1|.|.
CASSLRRYEQYF
TGTGCCAGCAGTCTCCGCCGCTACGAGCAGTACTTC
>TRBJ2-5|TRBV30|.|TRBD2
CAWTGLRETQYF
TGTGCCTGGACGGGACTAAGAGAGACCCAGTACTTC
>TRBJ2-7|TRBV18|.|TRBD2
CASSRTSGSPDLSRSYEQYF
TGTGCCAGCTCACGGACTAGCGGGAGTCCCGACCTTTCTAGGTCCTACGAGCAGTACTTC
>TRBJ1-2|TRBV7-2|.|TRBD1
CASSLVKGQGASRGYTF
TGTGCCAGCAGCTTAGTTAAAGGACAGGGGGCTAGTCGGGGCTACACCTTC
>TRBJ2-7|TRBV6-5|.|TRBD1
CASSNRGFSYEQYF
TGTGCCAGCAGCAACAGGGGGTTCTCCTACGAGCAGTACTTC